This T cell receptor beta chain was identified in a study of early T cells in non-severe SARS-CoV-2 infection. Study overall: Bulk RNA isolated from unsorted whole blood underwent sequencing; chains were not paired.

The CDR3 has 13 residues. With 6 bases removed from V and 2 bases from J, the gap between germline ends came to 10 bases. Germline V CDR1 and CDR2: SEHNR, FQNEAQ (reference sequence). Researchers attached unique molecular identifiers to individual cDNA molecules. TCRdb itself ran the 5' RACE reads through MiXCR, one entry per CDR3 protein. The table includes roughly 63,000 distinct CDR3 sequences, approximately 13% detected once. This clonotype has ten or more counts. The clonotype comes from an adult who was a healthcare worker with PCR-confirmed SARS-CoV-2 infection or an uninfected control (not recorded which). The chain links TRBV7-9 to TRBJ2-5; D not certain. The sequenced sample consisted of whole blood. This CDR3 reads CASSSGWQETQYF. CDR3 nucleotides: TGTGCCAGCAGTTCCGGCTGGCAAGAGACCCAGTACTTC.